Each of the 5 T cell receptor beta chains below was sequenced from the same sample in a study of blood T cell repertoires in COVID-19. Produced via immunoSEQ multiplex PCR; TCRdb's table is partial and in-frame only. This table holds 130,000 to 150,000 clones, roughly 90% found once. Input material: PBMCs or T cells enriched from blood (not recorded which). Every receptor here comes from a woman between 25 and 40 years old with acute COVID-19.

The V gene is TRBV19, the J gene TRBJ1-1, with 7 bases aligning to TRBD1. CDR1 is LNHDA and CDR2 is SQIVND in the germline V gene (reference sequence). V lost 5 bases and J lost 0; bases outside the gene matches: 3. CDR3 length equals 14 residues. The CDR3: CASSAGTVNTEAFF. CDR3 in DNA: TGTGCCAGTAGTGCCGGGACAGTGAACACTGAAGCTTTCTTT.

This chain joins TRBV7-2 and TRBJ1-3; 11 bases line up with TRBD1. After removal of 5 bases from V and 3 bases from J, the junction contained 9 bases not matched to a gene. CDR1 is SGHTA and CDR2 is FQGNSA in the germline V gene. The CDR3 extends over 17 amino acids. DNA of the CDR3: TGTGCCAGCAGCCCCGGACAGGGGGCTTTAAGTGGAAACACCATATATTTT. It translates to CASSPGQGALSGNTIYF.

The chain employs TRBV5-1 and TRBJ1-6; 7 bases align to TRBD1. J lost 10 bases, V lost 0 bases, and 7 bases had no gene match. Germline CDR1 SGHRS, CDR2 YFSETQ. CDR3 length equals 15 residues. CDR3 sequence reads: CASSLAGGARSPLHF. In nucleotides, the CDR3 is TGCGCCAGCAGCTTGGCAGGGGGTGCAAGGTCACCCCTCCACTTT.

The chain couples TRBV28 to TRBJ2-5, with 7 bases matching TRBD2. The germline V gene has CDR1 MDHEN and CDR2 SYDVKM. V was clipped by 4 bases and J by 5 bases; unmatched bases: 16. This CDR3 has 17 residues. CDR3 sequence (DNA): TGTGCCAGCAGTTCCATCCGACTAGCAGCCACGAGGGAGACCCAGTACTTC. This gives the protein CASSSIRLAATRETQYF.

The chain is built from TRBV6-2 or TRBV6-3 and TRBJ2-2; D is undetermined. CDR1 and CDR2 (germline): MNHEY, SVGEGT. Trimming left V 0 bases short and J 3 bases short, with 11 bases between. The CDR3 is made up of 16 amino acids. CDR3 residues: CASSYSFLPDTGELFF. CDR3 nucleotide sequence: TGTGCCAGCAGTTACTCCTTTCTCCCCGACACCGGGGAGCTGTTTTTT.